A selection of T cell receptor beta chains follows, all from one sample in a study of long-term antiretroviral therapy in people with HIV. Here immunoSEQ multiplex PCR was the method, and the copy in TCRdb shows in-frame clones only, minus some. The sample holds about 15,000 clones; about 80% are singletons and the top ten take 14%. Sequenced here: unsorted PBMCs, sampled 1.5 years before starting antiretroviral therapy. All receptors come from a woman between 50 and 59 years old with HIV. Each CDR3 is given with its conserved first and last residue. D genes are given only for firm matches. Not all rows give a size; the values are once, few, many and, for expanded clones, a class.

>TRBV5-6|TRBJ1-5|TRBD1|.
TGTGCCAGCAGCCCGAAACAGGGGCGCCAGCATTTT
CASSPKQGRQHF
>TRBV12-5|TRBJ2-7|.|.
TGTGCTAGTGTCCGGATTGGGCAAACCTACGAGCAGTACTTC
CASVRIGQTYEQYF
>TRBV19|TRBJ2-4|.|.
TGTGCCAGTACCATGGACAGCCTGGGAGCCAAAAACATTCAGTACTTC
CASTMDSLGAKNIQYF
>TRBV30|TRBJ1-2|.|.
TGTGCCTGGACACAGGTCTTCGGCTATGGCTACACCTTC
CAWTQVFGYGYTF
>TRBV6-5|TRBJ1-3|.|.
TGTGCCAGCACGTCTGGAAACACCATATATTTT
CASTSGNTIYF
>TRBV6-1|TRBJ1-6|.|few
TGTGCCAGCTGGTTGGAAGGTTCAGGTTCACCCCTCCACTTT
CASWLEGSGSPLHF
>TRBV19|TRBJ2-5|.|.
TGTGCCAGTAGTATTATGGGAGCCCAAGAGACCCAGTACTTC
CASSIMGAQETQYF
>TRBV5-1|TRBJ1-2|TRBD1|.
TGCGCCAGCAGCATTGACAGGGATGGCTACACCTTC
CASSIDRDGYTF
>TRBV7-3|TRBJ2-7|.|.
TGTGCCAGCAGCTTAAGAAACTACGAGCAGTACTTC
CASSLRNYEQYF
>TRBV6-1|TRBJ1-2|.|.
TGTGCCAGCAGTGAACATGGACAGAGGGGATCGGATGGCTACACCTTC
CASSEHGQRGSDGYTF
>TRBV7-9|TRBJ1-1|.|.
TGTGCCAGCAGCTTGTCTGTCTGGACTGAAGCTTTCTTT
CASSLSVWTEAFF
>TRBV30|TRBJ2-5|.|.
TGTGCCTGGAGTGGGAGGAGGATCTGGGAGACCCAGTACTTC
CAWSGRRIWETQYF
>TRBV18|TRBJ1-5|.|few
TGTGCCAGCTCTCTCGACCGTCACCTTAATCAGCCCCAGCATTTT
CASSLDRHLNQPQHF
>TRBV29-1|TRBJ1-5|TRBD1|.
TGCAGCGTTCCTGGACAGGGGGCGAATCAGCCCCAGCATTTT
CSVPGQGANQPQHF
>TRBV19|TRBJ1-1|TRBD1|.
TGTGCCAGTAGTATATCACAGGGGAGCACTGAAGCTTTCTTT
CASSISQGSTEAFF
>TRBV12-5|TRBJ2-7|TRBD2|.
TGTGCTAGTGGCTTTGGGGGGGTCGTGGGCGAGCAGTACTTC
CASGFGGVVGEQYF
>TRBV6-1|TRBJ2-1|TRBD2|.
TGTGCCAGCAGTGTCGGGGGGGGCTCCTACAATGAGCAGTTCTTC
CASSVGGGSYNEQFF
>TRBV7-9|TRBJ2-4|.|.
TGTGCCAGCAGCTTAGGGCAAGGGGCCACTATCGGAGATACGAGGTACTTC
CASSLGQGATIGDTRYF
>TRBV5-1|TRBJ1-5|.|.
TGCGCCAGCAGCTTTGATCAGCCCCAGCATTTT
CASSFDQPQHF
>TRBV4-1|TRBJ2-5|TRBD2|once
TGCGCCAGCAGCCAAGATCCCGGGGGGACTCACCAAGAGACCCAGTACTTC
CASSQDPGGTHQETQYF
>TRBV11-2|TRBJ1-1|.|.
TGTGCCAGCAGCTTAGTGTCGTTGAACACTGAAGCTTTCTTT
CASSLVSLNTEAFF
>TRBV18|TRBJ1-2|TRBD1|.
TGTGCCAGCTCACCGCCACAGGGGGCAGGCTATGGCTACACCTTC
CASSPPQGAGYGYTF
>TRBV2|TRBJ2-3|TRBD2|.
TGTGCCAGCAGTTTTCGGGGGGGGAGGGATACGCAGTATTTT
CASSFRGGRDTQYF
>TRBV10-3|TRBJ2-2|.|.
TGTGCCATCAGTGAGGCCCGAGGGGCCGGGGAGCTGTTTTTT
CAISEARGAGELFF
>TRBV5-4|TRBJ1-5|.|.
TGTGCCAGCAGCTTGGATAAGGGGCGGATTCAGCCCCAGCATTTT
CASSLDKGRIQPQHF
>TRBV12-5|TRBJ1-3|.|.
TGTGCTAGTGGTTTGGTGGCCTCTGGAAACACCATATATTTT
CASGLVASGNTIYF
>TRBV20-1|TRBJ2-5|TRBD1|.
TGCAGTGCAAACAGGGGGGAGACCCAGTACTTC
CSANRGETQYF
>TRBV25-1|TRBJ1-6|TRBD1|.
TGTGCCAGCAGTGGGGGACCGGGACAGGGTTATTCACCCCTCCACTTT
CASSGGPGQGYSPLHF
>TRBV5-4|TRBJ2-7|.|once
TGTGCCAGCAGCCCCTCCGGGGGAGGACTAAGCTCCTACGAGCAGTACTTC
CASSPSGGGLSSYEQYF
>TRBV5-1|TRBJ2-4|.|once
TGCGCCAGCAGCTTGGCCAAAGGAACTCTAGCCAAAAACATTCAGTACTTC
CASSLAKGTLAKNIQYF
>TRBV19|TRBJ1-2|TRBD1|.
TGTGCCAGTAGTCCTGAGGGACAGGGGGGCAACTATGGCTACACCTTC
CASSPEGQGGNYGYTF
>TRBV5-5|TRBJ1-1|TRBD1|.
TGTGCCAGCAGCTGGGGGACAGGAGAGATTGATTCTTTCTTT
CASSWGTGEIDSFF
>TRBV4-1|TRBJ1-6|TRBD1|.
TGCGCCAGCAGCCAAGAGGGGACAGGGTTCCGGGGTAATTCACCCCTCCACTTT
CASSQEGTGFRGNSPLHF
>TRBV10-3|TRBJ1-1|TRBD1|few
TGTGCCATCAGTGAGTCGACGGTGACAGGGCTCGTTTTT
CAISESTVTGLVF
>TRBV4-1|TRBJ1-5|.|.
TGCGCCAGCAGCCCCACGACAGGTTCATGGGATCAGCCCCAGCATTTT
CASSPTTGSWDQPQHF
>TRBV30|TRBJ1-1|TRBD1|medium-sized
TGTGCCTGGAGTGTGTTATCTGGGACAGGGCTCACTGAAGCTTTCTTT
CAWSVLSGTGLTEAFF
>TRBV11-1|TRBJ1-2|TRBD1|.
TGTGCCAGCAGTTTTGGACAGGGTCAGGTCGGCTACACCTTC
CASSFGQGQVGYTF
>TRBV6-5|TRBJ1-1|.|.
TGTGCCAGCAGCCGGACGGTCAACGCTGAAGCTTTCTTT
CASSRTVNAEAFF
>TRBV5-6|TRBJ1-5|.|.
TGTGCCAGCAGCTTGGTGAGACAGGTGAATCAGCCCCAGCATTTT
CASSLVRQVNQPQHF
>TRBV14|TRBJ2-3|.|.
TGTGCCAGCAGCCCCTTACTTTTT
CASSPLLF
>TRBV5-6|TRBJ2-7|.|few
TGTGCCAGCAGCTTTGGGATCCGTTCCTACGAGCAGTACTTC
CASSFGIRSYEQYF
>TRBV29-1|TRBJ1-1|.|.
TGCAGCGTCTACAGGGTTAGGGGGTCTGAAGCTTTCTTT
CSVYRVRGSEAFF
>TRBV4-1|TRBJ1-5|.|.
TGCGCCAGCATGCCCCTTTATAGCAATCAGCCCCAGCATTTT
CASMPLYSNQPQHF
>TRBV6-5|TRBJ1-6|TRBD1|.
TGTGCCAGCAGTCGGGACAGGGCTCGATCACCCCTCCACTTT
CASSRDRARSPLHF
>TRBV10-1|TRBJ1-5|.|.
TGCGCCAGGCCGGACCCTCCAAATCAGCCCCAGCATTTT
CARPDPPNQPQHF